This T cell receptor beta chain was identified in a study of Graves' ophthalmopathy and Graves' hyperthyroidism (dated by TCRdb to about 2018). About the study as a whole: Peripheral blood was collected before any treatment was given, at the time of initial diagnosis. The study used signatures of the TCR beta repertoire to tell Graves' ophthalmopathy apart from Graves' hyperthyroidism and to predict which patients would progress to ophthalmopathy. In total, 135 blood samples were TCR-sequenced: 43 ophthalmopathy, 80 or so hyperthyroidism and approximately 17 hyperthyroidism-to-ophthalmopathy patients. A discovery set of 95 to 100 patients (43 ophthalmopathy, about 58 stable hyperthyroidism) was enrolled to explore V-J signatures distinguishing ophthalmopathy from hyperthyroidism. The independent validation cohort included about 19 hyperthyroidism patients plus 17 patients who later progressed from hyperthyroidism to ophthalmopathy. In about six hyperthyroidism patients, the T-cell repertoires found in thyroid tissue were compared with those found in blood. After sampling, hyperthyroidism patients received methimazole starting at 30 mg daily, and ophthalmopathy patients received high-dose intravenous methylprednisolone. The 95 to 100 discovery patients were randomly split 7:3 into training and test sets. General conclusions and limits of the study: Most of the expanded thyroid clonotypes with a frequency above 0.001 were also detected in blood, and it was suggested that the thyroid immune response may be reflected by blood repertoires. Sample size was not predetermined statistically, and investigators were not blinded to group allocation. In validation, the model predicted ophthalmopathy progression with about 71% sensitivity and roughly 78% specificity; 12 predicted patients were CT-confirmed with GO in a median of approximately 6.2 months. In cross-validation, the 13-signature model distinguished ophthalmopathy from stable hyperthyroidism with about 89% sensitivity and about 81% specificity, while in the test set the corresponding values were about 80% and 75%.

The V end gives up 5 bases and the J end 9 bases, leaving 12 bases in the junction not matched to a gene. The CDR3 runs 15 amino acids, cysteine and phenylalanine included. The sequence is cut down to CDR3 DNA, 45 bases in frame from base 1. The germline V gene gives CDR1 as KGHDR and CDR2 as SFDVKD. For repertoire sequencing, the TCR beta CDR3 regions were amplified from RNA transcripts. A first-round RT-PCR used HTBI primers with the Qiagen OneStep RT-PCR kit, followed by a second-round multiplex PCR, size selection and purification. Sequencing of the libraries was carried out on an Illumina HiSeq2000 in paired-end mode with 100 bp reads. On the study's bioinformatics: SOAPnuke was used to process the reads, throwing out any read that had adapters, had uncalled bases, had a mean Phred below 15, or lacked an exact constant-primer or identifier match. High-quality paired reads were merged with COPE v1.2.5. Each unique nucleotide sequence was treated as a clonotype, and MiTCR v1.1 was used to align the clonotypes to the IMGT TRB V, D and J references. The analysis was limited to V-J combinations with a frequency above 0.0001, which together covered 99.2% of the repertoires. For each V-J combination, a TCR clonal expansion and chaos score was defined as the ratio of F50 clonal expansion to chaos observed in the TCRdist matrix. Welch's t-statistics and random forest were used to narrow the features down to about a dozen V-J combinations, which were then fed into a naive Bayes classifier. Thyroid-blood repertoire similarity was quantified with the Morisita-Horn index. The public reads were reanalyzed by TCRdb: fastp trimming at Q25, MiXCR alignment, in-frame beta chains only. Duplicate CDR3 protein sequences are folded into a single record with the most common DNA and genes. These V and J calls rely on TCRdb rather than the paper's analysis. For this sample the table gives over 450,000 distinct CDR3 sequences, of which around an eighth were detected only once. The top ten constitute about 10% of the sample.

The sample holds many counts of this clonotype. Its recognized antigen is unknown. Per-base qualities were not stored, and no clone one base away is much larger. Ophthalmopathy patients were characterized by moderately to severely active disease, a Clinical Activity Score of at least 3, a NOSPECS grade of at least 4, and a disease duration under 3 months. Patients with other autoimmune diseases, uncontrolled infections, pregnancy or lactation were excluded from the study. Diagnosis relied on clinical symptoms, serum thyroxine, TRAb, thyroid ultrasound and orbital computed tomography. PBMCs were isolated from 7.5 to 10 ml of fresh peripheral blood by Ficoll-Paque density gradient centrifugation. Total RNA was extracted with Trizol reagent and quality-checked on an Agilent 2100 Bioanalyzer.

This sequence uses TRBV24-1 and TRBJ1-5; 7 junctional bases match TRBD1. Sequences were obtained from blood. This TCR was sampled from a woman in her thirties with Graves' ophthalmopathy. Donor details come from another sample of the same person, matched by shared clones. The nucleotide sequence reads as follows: TGTGCCACCAGTGCCTCAGGGGACAGTTCCGGGCCCCAGCATTTT. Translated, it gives CATSASGDSSGPQHF.